This is a list of T cell receptor beta chains from one sample in a study of cytomegalovirus exposure and HLA in healthy donors. Here immunoSEQ multiplex PCR was the method, and the copy in TCRdb shows in-frame clones only, minus some. This table has 65,000 to 100,000 clones, over 70% appearing once. The specimen was PBMCs. The source is a man aged 35-49 years in good health and CMV-seronegative. Each CDR3 is given with its conserved first and last residue. A D gene is named only where the DNA matches it firmly. Clone sizes are given selectively: once, few, many, or a class where the clone is expanded.

>-|TRBJ1-6|-|TRBV19
CASSDLYSPLHF
TGTGCCAGTAGTGACTTATATTCACCCCTCCACTTT
>-|TRBJ1-5|TRBD1|TRBV28
CASSHDRVGNQPQHF
TGTGCCAGCAGCCATGACAGGGTCGGCAATCAGCCCCAGCATTTT
>-|TRBJ2-3|TRBD1|TRBV6-5
CASSYRDSHDTQYF
TGTGCCAGCAGTTACAGGGACAGTCACGATACGCAGTATTTT
>once|TRBJ2-5|-|TRBV7-9
CASSFAGKETQYF
TGTGCCAGCAGCTTTGCAGGGAAAGAGACCCAGTACTTC
>-|TRBJ1-6|TRBD1|TRBV9
CASSSTGGHSPLHF
TGTGCCAGCAGCTCGACAGGGGGTCATTCACCCCTCCACTTT
>-|TRBJ1-3|-|TRBV4-3
CASSQAGSGNTIYF
TGCGCCAGCAGCCAAGCGGGCTCTGGAAACACCATATATTTT
>-|TRBJ2-2|TRBD2|TRBV4-1
CASSQRVLAGGRPGELFF
TGCGCCAGCAGCCAAAGGGTCCTAGCGGGGGGGCGGCCCGGGGAGCTGTTTTTT
>-|TRBJ2-3|TRBD1|TRBV10-3
CAIRGDSKSDTQYF
TGTGCCATCCGTGGGGACAGCAAATCAGATACGCAGTATTTT
>-|TRBJ1-1|TRBD1|TRBV27
CASSPPEGAGTEAFF
TGTGCCAGCAGTCCCCCCGAGGGGGCGGGTACTGAAGCTTTCTTT
>few|TRBJ2-3|TRBD2|TRBV5-1
CASRPGGRGGFTDTQYF
TGCGCCAGCAGGCCTGGAGGACGGGGGGGTTTCACAGATACGCAGTATTTT
>-|TRBJ2-3|TRBD2|TRBV9
CASSTRSYSGSTDTQYF
TGTGCCAGCAGCACCCGGTCCTATAGCGGGAGCACAGATACGCAGTATTTT
>few|TRBJ1-1|-|TRBV5-6
CASSPGGGAGEAFF
TGTGCCAGCAGCCCGGGGGGTGGGGCTGGTGAAGCTTTCTTT
>-|TRBJ1-4|TRBD1|TRBV2
CASSERGQGSEKLFF
TGTGCCAGCAGTGAAAGGGGACAGGGGAGTGAAAAACTGTTTTTT
>-|TRBJ2-3|-|TRBV11-2
CASSLGLTDTQYF
TGTGCCAGCAGCTTAGGACTCACAGATACGCAGTATTTT
>-|TRBJ2-7|TRBD1|TRBV6-5
CASSYSGTGANEQYF
TGTGCCAGCAGTTACTCCGGGACAGGGGCCAACGAGCAGTACTTC
>few|TRBJ2-1|TRBD2|TRBV30
CAWSVASGRDEQFF
TGTGCCTGGAGTGTAGCTAGCGGGAGGGATGAGCAGTTCTTC
>-|TRBJ2-1|-|TRBV6-1
CASSELPPSYNEQFF
TGTGCCAGCAGTGAACTACCCCCCTCCTACAATGAGCAGTTCTTC
>few|TRBJ1-1|-|TRBV5-1
CASSLNGGTEAFF
TGCGCCAGCAGCTTGAATGGGGGGACTGAAGCTTTCTTT
>-|TRBJ2-5|-|TRBV28
CATQAGSQETQYF
TGTGCCACCCAGGCCGGCAGCCAAGAGACCCAGTACTTC